These 23 T cell receptor beta chains originate from one sample sequenced in a study of blood T cell repertoires in COVID-19. Assay: immunoSEQ multiplex PCR; the TCRdb copy retains only in-frame clones and omits some. The profile shows under 200,000 clones, about four fifths of them singletons. The sample consisted of PBMCs or T cells enriched from blood (not recorded which). The source is a woman between 25 and 40 years old who had been exposed to COVID-19.

The CDR3: CASGIPGQGDYEQYF. CDR3 DNA: TGTGCTAGTGGTATACCGGGACAAGGTGACTACGAGCAGTACTTC. The chain recombines TRBV12-5 with TRBJ2-7; possibly TRBD1 for D (6 bases). Trimming stripped 5 bases from V and 3 bases from J, with 17 bases between. In germline, CDR1 is LGHNT, CDR2 FRNRAP. The CDR3 covers 15 residues. The variable domain in full, completed from reference TRBV12-5 and TRBJ2-7, reads DARVTQTPRHKVTEMGQEVTMRCQPILGHNTVFWYRQTMMQGLELLAYFRNRAPLDDSGMPKDRFSAEMPDATLATLKIQPSEPRDSAVYFCASGIPGQGDYEQYFGPGTRLTVT.

This rearrangement joins TRBV4-3 to TRBJ2-3; 13 nucleotides match TRBD2. CDR3 length equals 16 residues. Losses at the gene ends were 0 bases for V and 6 bases for J; bases not matched to a gene: 3. Per the germline V gene, CDR1 is LGHNA and CDR2 is YSLEER. The CDR3 sequence is CASSQDTSGGADTQYF. CDR3 nucleotide sequence: TGCGCCAGCAGCCAAGACACTAGCGGGGGGGCGGATACGCAGTATTTT.

The chain employs TRBV10-3 and TRBJ1-4; no clear D gene. This CDR3 contains 16 residues. Between the trimmed V and J ends, which lost 0 bases and 4 bases, there was a span of 12 bases. Germline V gene data show CDR1 as ENHRY and CDR2 as SYGVKD. The chain's CDR3 is CAISESGRSNNEKLFF. The CDR3, as DNA: TGTGCCATCAGTGAGTCGGGTCGGAGTAATAATGAAAAACTGTTTTTT.

V is TRBV21-1 and J is TRBJ2-5; the D call in the table, TRBD1, was not verified against the DNA. TRBV21-1 is a pseudogene locus. The CDR3 spans 17 residues. The CDR3: CASSLNRWGRGVETQYF. The CDR3 nucleotides are TGTGCCAGCAGCCTAAACCGATGGGGCAGGGGGGTAGAGACCCAGTACTTC.

This sequence joins TRBV5-4 and TRBJ1-3; 8 bases agree with TRBD1. The CDR3 is 16 amino acids. The V gene end was trimmed by 4 bases and the J gene end by 2 bases; junction bases not matched to a gene: 8. Germline-derived CDR1 and CDR2 are SGHNT and YYREEE (reference sequence). The CDR3 sequence is CASSRFTGGAGNTIYF. In DNA form, the CDR3 reads TGTGCCAGCAGCCGATTCACAGGGGGTGCTGGAAACACCATATATTTT.

V is TRBV29-1 and J is TRBJ2-7; D gene unclear. The CDR3 has 13 amino acids. Trimming shortened V by 6 bases and J by 0 bases, and 12 bases separated the two germline ends. Germline-derived CDR1 and CDR2 are SQVTM and ANQGSEA. CDR3: CSVLGVPSYEQYF. In DNA, the CDR3 is TGCAGCGTCCTGGGCGTGCCCTCCTACGAGCAGTACTTC.

The chain carries TRBV18 and TRBJ2-7, with D possibly TRBD2 on 5 matching bases. Trimming took 6 bases from V and 1 from J, leaving 10 bases between them. Germline assignment: CDR1 KGHSH and CDR2 LQKENI. The CDR3 runs 13 residues. CDR3 sequence reads: CASSRRDSYEQYF. For the CDR3, the DNA is TGTGCCAGCTCCAGACGGGATTCCTACGAGCAGTACTTC.

The chain couples TRBV7-2 to TRBJ1-2; 9 bases agree with TRBD1. Per germline, CDR1 SGHTA and CDR2 FQGNSA. Trimming cost V 5 bases and J 8 bases; bases outside gene matches: 12. The CDR3 has 15 amino acids. CDR3 in amino acids: CASSIHGGTGYGYTF. The CDR3 DNA reads TGTGCCAGCAGCATTCACGGCGGGACAGGGTACGGCTACACCTTC.

This clone came up a few times. This chain links TRBV19 with TRBJ1-2, with 9 positions matching TRBD1. CDR1 LNHDA and CDR2 SQIVND come from the germline V gene (reference sequence). The CDR3 extends over 16 amino acids. V dropped 3 bases and J dropped 8; count of bases not matched to a gene: 13. CDR3 sequence reads: CASSMVGQGGSWGYTF. CDR3 DNA: TGTGCCAGTAGTATGGTGGGACAGGGTGGCAGCTGGGGCTACACCTTC.

V usage is TRBV11-3 and J usage is TRBJ2-1; possible D gene TRBD2, 5 bases. CDR3 size: 18 residues. Trimming pared 2 bases from V and 0 bases from J, leaving 17 bases between. Per the germline V gene, CDR1 is SGHNT and CDR2 is YENEEA. In DNA, the CDR3 is TGTGCCAGCAGCTTAAAACTTTTCGGACGGGACTCCTACAATGAGCAGTTCTTC. Translated: CASSLKLFGRDSYNEQFF.

The V and J genes are TRBV27 and TRBJ2-7; weak D call: TRBD2 (6 bases). The germline V gene has CDR1 MNHEY and CDR2 SMNVEV (reference sequence). V was clipped by 6 bases and J by 2 bases, with 17 bases between them. The CDR3 contains 15 residues. Here the CDR3 DNA reads TGTGCCAGCAGGGGTCGGGGGACGGGTACCTACGAGCAGTACTTC. Translation gives CASRGRGTGTYEQYF.

This clone was observed once. The rearrangement links TRBV27 to TRBJ2-7; D may be TRBD1 (5 bases). V was cut by 5 bases and J by 2 bases, with 13 bases left in between. Germline CDR1 and CDR2: MNHEY and SMNVEV (reference sequence). There are 14 residues in the CDR3. The CDR3 nucleotides read TGTGCCAGCAGTGGATCCCAGGGTACCTACGAGCAGTACTTC. Amino acid sequence: CASSGSQGTYEQYF.

The V and J genes are TRBV7-6 and TRBJ2-2; perhaps TRBD2 as D (5 bases). The CDR3 covers 16 residues. V lost 5 bases and J lost 0, with 13 bases in between. Germline V gene lookup returns CDR1 SGHVS and CDR2 FNYEAQ. CDR3 nucleotide sequence: TGTGCCAGCAGCGCACGGACTGGACCGAACACCGGGGAGCTGTTTTTT. Amino acids: CASSARTGPNTGELFF.

The rearrangement joins TRBV2 to TRBJ2-4; TRBD2 might be the D (5 bases). Germline-derived CDR1 and CDR2 are SNHLY and FYNNEI. V lost 6 bases and J lost 8, with 8 bases in between. CDR3 length: 11 residues. The CDR3 protein is CASSQEDIQYF. CDR3 nucleotide sequence: TGTGCCAGCAGCCAGGAGGACATTCAGTACTTC.

The rearrangement joins TRBV7-3 to TRBJ1-5, with 9 bases matching TRBD1. Germline values: CDR1 SGHTA, CDR2 FQGTGA. The CDR3 extends over 18 amino acids. Unmatched junction bases numbered 11, after V lost 5 bases and J lost 0 bases. The CDR3 here is CASSILGTGHYSNQPQHF. The CDR3 nucleotides read TGTGCCAGCAGCATACTCGGGACAGGGCACTATAGCAATCAGCCCCAGCATTTT.

The V gene is TRBV19, the J gene TRBJ1-6; tentatively, D is TRBD1 (6 bases). Germline CDR1 reads LNHDA; CDR2 reads SQIVND (reference sequence). V lost 0 bases and J lost 14, with 14 bases in between. This CDR3 contains 14 residues. CDR3 protein: CASSIDPNRDTLHF. CDR3 DNA sequence: TGTGCCAGTAGTATAGATCCGAATCGGGACACCCTCCACTTT. The full variable domain, in which reference TRBV19 and TRBJ1-6 provide the parts outside the CDR3, is DGGITQSPKYLFRKEGQNVTLSCEQNLNHDAMYWYRQDPGQGLRLIYYSQIVNDFQKGDIAEGYSVSREKKESFPLTVTSAQKNPTAFYLCASSIDPNRDTLHFGNGTRLTVT.

This chain joins TRBV9 and TRBJ1-2; D gene uncertain. Germline-derived CDR1 and CDR2 are SGDLS and YYNGEE. Between the trimmed V and J ends, which lost 0 bases and 3 bases, there was a span of 9 bases. This CDR3 is built from 14 residues. The CDR3 spells CASSVDPGDYGYTF. The CDR3 DNA follows: TGTGCCAGCAGCGTAGATCCGGGAGACTATGGCTACACCTTC.

This chain connects TRBV6-5 to TRBJ1-5; D is unresolved. The germline gives CDR1 MNHEY, CDR2 SVGAGI. The CDR3 totals 12 residues. Deletions cut 8 bases from V and 16 bases from J, with 21 bases between. The CDR3 bases are TGTGCCAGCGCTAGGGAGGGCCATACGCCACATTTT. Translating it yields CASAREGHTPHF.

The chain has TRBV5-5 and TRBJ1-2; D gene uncertain. The CDR3 is made up of 13 amino acids. V was cut by 8 bases and J by 7 bases, with 18 bases left in between. CDR1 is SGHKS, CDR2 YYEKEE, per germline (reference sequence). The CDR3 nucleotides read TGTGCCAGACCCGCGGGCGGAGCGCCTGGCTACACCTTC. Amino acid sequence: CARPAGGAPGYTF.

This clone was seen more than once but under ten times. This chain uses TRBV19 with TRBJ1-4, with a tentative D call TRBD1 (6 bases). Germline CDR1 LNHDA, CDR2 SQIVND (reference sequence). V lost 2 bases and J 14 bases, leaving 15 bases between the germline ends. The CDR3 consists of 13 residues. CDR3 in DNA: TGTGCCAGTAGTATAAGGGGGAAGGGTTGGCTGTTTTTT. It specifies CASSIRGKGWLFF.

The chain links TRBV29-1 to TRBJ2-3; possibly TRBD2 for D (6 bases). This CDR3 is built from 17 residues. Looked up from germline, CDR1 is SQVTM and CDR2 is ANQGSEA. Between the trimmed V and J ends, which lost 6 bases and 6 bases, there was a span of 28 bases. This chain's CDR3 is CSVLKSWRDIARDTQYF. The CDR3 region has the DNA TGCAGCGTACTCAAATCTTGGAGGGATATAGCACGGGATACGCAGTATTTT.

J is TRBJ1-2 and V is TRBV19; 7 nucleotides align to TRBD1. The CDR3 is 14 residues long. The V gene end was trimmed by 1 base and the J gene end by 10 bases; junction bases not matched to a gene: 9. CDR1 and CDR2 (germline): LNHDA, SQIVND (reference sequence). The CDR3, as DNA: TGTGCCAGTAGTATAGGACCGGGGGACAGAGACTACACCTTC. It yields the protein CASSIGPGDRDYTF.

This chain connects TRBV15 to TRBJ2-1; 7 nucleotides align to TRBD2. Trimming took 0 bases from V and 3 from J; bases not matched to a gene: 11. This CDR3 is 18 amino acids long. From germline, CDR1 is LNHNV and CDR2 YYDKDF (reference sequence). The CDR3 region is CATSRDPGRGGFYNEQFF. CDR3 nucleotide sequence: TGTGCCACCAGCAGAGACCCCGGCCGCGGGGGTTTCTACAATGAGCAGTTCTTC. The whole variable domain, filled in from reference TRBV15 and TRBJ2-1, reads DAMVIQNPRYQVTQFGKPVTLSCSQTLNHNVMYWYQQKSSQAPKLLFHYYDKDFNNEADTPDNFQSRRPNTSFCFLDIRSPGLGDTAMYLCATSRDPGRGGFYNEQFFGPGTRLTVL.